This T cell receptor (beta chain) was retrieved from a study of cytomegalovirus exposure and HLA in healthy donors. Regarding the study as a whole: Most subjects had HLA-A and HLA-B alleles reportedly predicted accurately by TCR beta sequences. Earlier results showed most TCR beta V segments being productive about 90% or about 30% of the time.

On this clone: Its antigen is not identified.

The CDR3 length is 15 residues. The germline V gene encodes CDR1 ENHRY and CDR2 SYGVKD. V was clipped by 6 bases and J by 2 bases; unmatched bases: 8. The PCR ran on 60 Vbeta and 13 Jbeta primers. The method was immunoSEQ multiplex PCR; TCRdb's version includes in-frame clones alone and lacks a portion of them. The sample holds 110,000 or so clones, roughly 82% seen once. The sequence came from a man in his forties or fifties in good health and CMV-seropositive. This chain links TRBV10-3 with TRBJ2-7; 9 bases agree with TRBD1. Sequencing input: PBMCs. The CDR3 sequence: CAIRAPGQGTYEQYF. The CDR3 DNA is TGTGCCATCAGGGCCCCGGGACAGGGTACCTACGAGCAGTACTTC.